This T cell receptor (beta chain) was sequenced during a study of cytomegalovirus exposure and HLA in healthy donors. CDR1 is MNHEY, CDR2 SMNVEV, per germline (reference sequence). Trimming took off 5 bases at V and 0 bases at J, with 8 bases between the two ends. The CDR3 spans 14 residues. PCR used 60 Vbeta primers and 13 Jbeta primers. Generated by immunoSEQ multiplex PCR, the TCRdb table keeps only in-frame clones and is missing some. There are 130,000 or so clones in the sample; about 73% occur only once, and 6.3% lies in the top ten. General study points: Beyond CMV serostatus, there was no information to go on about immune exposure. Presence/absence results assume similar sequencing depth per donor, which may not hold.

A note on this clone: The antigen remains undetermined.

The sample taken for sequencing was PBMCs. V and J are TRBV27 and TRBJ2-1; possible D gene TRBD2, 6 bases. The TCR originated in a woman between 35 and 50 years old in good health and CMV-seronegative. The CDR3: CASSAGSSYNEQFF. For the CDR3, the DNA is TGTGCCAGCAGTGCCGGGAGCTCCTACAATGAGCAGTTCTTC.